Here is one TCR beta chain with its context. The sample is drawn from a study of blood T cell repertoires in COVID-19. The CDR3 runs to 16 residues. The germline CDR1 and CDR2 sequences are SGHTA and FQGNSA. V shed 3 bases, J shed 1 base, and the junction held 9 bases outside the gene matches. Per the original data handling: For nucleated cells, counts were estimated from reference gene primer amplification. The data were produced by immunoSEQ multiplex PCR, yet TCRdb's version contains in-frame clones alone and is incomplete. V and J calls and clone size follow that table, whereas D and trimming were derived from the DNA. The repertoire holds some 270,000 clones, with 80% to 90% as singletons.

The receptor was derived from a woman in her 30s with acute COVID-19. Input material: PBMCs or T cells enriched from blood (not recorded which). The genes are TRBV7-2 and TRBJ2-7; TRBD2 agrees at 7 bases. The CDR3 DNA reads as TGTGCCAGCAGCTTGCTAGCGGATTCTTTTTCCTACGAGCAGTACTTC. It codes for CASSLLADSFSYEQYF.